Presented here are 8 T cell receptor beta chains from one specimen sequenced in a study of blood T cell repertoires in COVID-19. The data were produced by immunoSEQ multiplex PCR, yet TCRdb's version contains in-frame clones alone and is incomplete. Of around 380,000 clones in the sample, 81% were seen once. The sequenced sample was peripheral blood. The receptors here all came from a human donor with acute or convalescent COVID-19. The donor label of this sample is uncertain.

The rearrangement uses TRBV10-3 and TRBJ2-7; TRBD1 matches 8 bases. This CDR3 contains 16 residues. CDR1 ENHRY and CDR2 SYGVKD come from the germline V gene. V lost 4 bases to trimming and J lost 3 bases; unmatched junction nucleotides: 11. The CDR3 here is CAISGRPGTGDYEQYF. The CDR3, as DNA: TGTGCCATCAGTGGAAGGCCCGGGACAGGAGACTACGAGCAGTACTTC.

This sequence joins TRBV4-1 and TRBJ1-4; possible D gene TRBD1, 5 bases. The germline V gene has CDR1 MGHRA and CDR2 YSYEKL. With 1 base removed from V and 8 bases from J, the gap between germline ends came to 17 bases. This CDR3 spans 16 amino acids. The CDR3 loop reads CASSQGSWTPIEKLFF. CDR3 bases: TGCGCCAGCAGCCAAGGATCTTGGACACCCATAGAAAAACTGTTTTTT.

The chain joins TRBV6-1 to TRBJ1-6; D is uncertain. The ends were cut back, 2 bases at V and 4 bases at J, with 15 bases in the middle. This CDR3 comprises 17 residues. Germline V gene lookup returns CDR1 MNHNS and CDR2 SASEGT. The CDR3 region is CASSEITRFNYNSPLHF. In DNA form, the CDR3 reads TGTGCCAGCAGTGAAATCACGAGGTTCAATTATAATTCACCCCTCCACTTT.

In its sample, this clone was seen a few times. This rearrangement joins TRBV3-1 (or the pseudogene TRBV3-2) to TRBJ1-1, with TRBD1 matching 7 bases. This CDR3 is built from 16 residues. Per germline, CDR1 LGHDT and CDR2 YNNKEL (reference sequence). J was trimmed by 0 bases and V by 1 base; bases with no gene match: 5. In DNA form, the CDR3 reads TGTGCCAGCAGCCAAGGACCCGGACAGGTGAACACTGAAGCTTTCTTT. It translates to CASSQGPGQVNTEAFF.

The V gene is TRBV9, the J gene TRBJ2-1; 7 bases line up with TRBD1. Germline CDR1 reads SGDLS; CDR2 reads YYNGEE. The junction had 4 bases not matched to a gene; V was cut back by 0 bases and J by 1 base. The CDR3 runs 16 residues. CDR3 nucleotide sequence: TGTGCCAGCAGCGTAGACGGCAGGGGGTCCTACAATGAGCAGTTCTTC. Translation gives CASSVDGRGSYNEQFF.

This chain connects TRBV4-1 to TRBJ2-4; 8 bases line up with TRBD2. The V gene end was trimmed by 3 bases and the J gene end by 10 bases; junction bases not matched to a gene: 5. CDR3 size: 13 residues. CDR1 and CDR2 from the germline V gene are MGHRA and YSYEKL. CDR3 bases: TGCGCCAGCAGCCAGCCGGGACTAGAGATTCAGTACTTC. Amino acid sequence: CASSQPGLEIQYF.

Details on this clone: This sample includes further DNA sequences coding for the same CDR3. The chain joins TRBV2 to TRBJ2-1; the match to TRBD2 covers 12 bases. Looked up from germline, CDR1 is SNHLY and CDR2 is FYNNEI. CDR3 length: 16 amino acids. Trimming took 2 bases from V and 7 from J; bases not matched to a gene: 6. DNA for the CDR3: TGTGCCAGCAGTGAATTGGGCCTAGCGGGGGGGAATGAGCAGTTCTTC. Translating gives CASSELGLAGGNEQFF.

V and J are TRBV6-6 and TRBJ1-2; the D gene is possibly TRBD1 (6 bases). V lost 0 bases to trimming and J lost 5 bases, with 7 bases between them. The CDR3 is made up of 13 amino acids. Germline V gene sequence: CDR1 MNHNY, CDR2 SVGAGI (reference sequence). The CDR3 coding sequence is TGTGCCAGCAGTTACTCACAGGGTTATGGCTACACCTTC. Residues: CASSYSQGYGYTF.